These T cell receptor beta chains were read from a single sample in a study of PD-L1 blockade in urothelial cancer. The data were produced by immunoSEQ multiplex PCR, yet TCRdb's version contains in-frame clones alone and is incomplete. The sample consists of roughly 45,000 clones, approximately 78% of them appearing once. The sample in question was PBMCs, obtained around atezolizumab (anti-PD-L1) treatment. Every receptor here comes from a man aged 65 to 85 with urothelial cancer. The CDR3 runs from the conserved cysteine through the conserved F or W. D genes are given only for firm matches. For some rows the clone size is stated as once, few or many, or as a class when expanded; others skip it.

>TRBV10-3|TRBD1|NA|TRBJ1-4
CAISGYRDSLEKLFF
TGTGCCATCAGTGGATACCGGGACAGCCTAGAAAAACTGTTTTTT
>TRBV1|NA|NA|TRBJ2-7
CTSSFRHGTSSHYEQYF
TGCACCAGCAGCTTCCGACATGGGACTAGCAGCCACTACGAGCAGTACTTC
>TRBV5-1|NA|NA|TRBJ2-3
CASSLGVLNTDTQYF
TGCGCCAGCAGCTTGGGAGTTTTAAACACAGATACGCAGTATTTT
>TRBV19|NA|NA|TRBJ1-5
CASTPGRERSQPQHF
TGTGCCAGTACCCCAGGTAGGGAGAGGAGTCAGCCCCAGCATTTT
>TRBV28|NA|few|TRBJ1-2
CASSLLDDGYTF
TGTGCCAGCAGTTTACTAGACGATGGCTACACCTTC
>TRBV28|NA|NA|TRBJ1-4
CASSRDKNEKLFF
TGTGCCAGCAGTAGGGACAAAAATGAAAAACTGTTTTTT
>TRBV7-7|NA|few|TRBJ1-3
CASSQDRRNTIYF
TGTGCTAGCAGCCAGGACCGGAGGAACACCATATATTTT
>TRBV19|TRBD2|NA|TRBJ2-1
CASSVTSGSVYEQFF
TGTGCCAGTAGTGTTACTAGCGGGAGTGTATATGAGCAGTTCTTC
>TRBV11-1|NA|NA|TRBJ2-5
CASSFQGGEETQYF
TGTGCCAGCAGCTTCCAAGGGGGGGAAGAGACCCAGTACTTC
>TRBV6-7|NA|NA|TRBJ2-5
CASSFTRRKTQYF
TGTGCCAGCTCATTCACAAGGAGGAAGACCCAGTACTTC
>TRBV7-2|NA|NA|TRBJ2-7
CASSPQTGPYEQYF
TGTGCCAGCAGCCCCCAGACAGGTCCCTACGAGCAGTACTTC
>TRBV10-3|TRBD1|NA|TRBJ2-1
CAISETGTGSEVSRINEQFF
TGTGCCATCAGTGAAACCGGGACAGGGAGCGAAGTATCAAGAATTAATGAGCAGTTCTTC
>TRBV6-5|TRBD1|NA|TRBJ1-1
CASGTGEAFF
TGTGCCAGTGGGACAGGTGAAGCTTTCTTT
>TRBV18|NA|NA|TRBJ1-4
CASSLQGRDEKLFF
TGTGCCAGCTCACTACAGGGACGTGATGAAAAACTGTTTTTT
>TRBV9|NA|NA|TRBJ1-4
CASSVRGMTNEKLFF
TGTGCCAGCAGCGTAAGGGGGATGACTAATGAAAAACTGTTTTTT
>TRBV30|TRBD2|NA|TRBJ2-1
CAWSAKGGLAGVANEQFF
TGTGCCTGGAGTGCAAAGGGCGGACTAGCGGGAGTAGCAAATGAGCAGTTCTTC
>TRBV5-1|TRBD1|NA|TRBJ1-5
CASSLGTGGEPQHF
TGCGCCAGCAGCTTGGGGACAGGGGGCGAGCCCCAGCATTTT
>TRBV28|NA|NA|TRBJ1-2
CASSQYYGYTF
TGTGCCAGCAGCCAATACTATGGCTACACCTTC
>TRBV6-5|NA|once|TRBJ2-2
CASSFEGRGTGELFF
TGTGCCAGCAGTTTCGAGGGCAGGGGAACCGGGGAGCTGTTTTTT
>TRBV5-1|TRBD1|NA|TRBJ2-3
CASSLGPGDRASTDTQYF
TGCGCCAGCAGCTTGGGGCCGGGGGACAGGGCCAGCACAGATACGCAGTATTTT
>TRBV10-3|NA|NA|TRBJ2-4
CAISESKSKTLENIQYF
TGTGCCATCAGTGAGTCGAAATCCAAGACCTTGGAGAACATTCAGTACTTC
>TRBV27|NA|NA|TRBJ1-5
CASMPDLSRGMPQGDQPQHF
TGTGCCTCCATGCCCGACTTAAGCAGGGGTATGCCTCAAGGCGATCAGCCCCAGCATTTT
>TRBV18|NA|NA|TRBJ2-5
CASSPRQGVQETQYF
TGTGCCAGCTCACCACGGCAGGGTGTACAAGAGACCCAGTACTTC
>TRBV7-3|NA|NA|TRBJ2-5
CASSLMAGQETQYF
TGTGCCAGCAGCTTAATGGCGGGACAAGAGACCCAGTACTTC
>TRBV28|NA|NA|TRBJ2-7
CASGGGSSYEQYF
TGTGCCAGCGGGGGCGGGAGCTCCTACGAGCAGTACTTC
>TRBV6-1|TRBD1|NA|TRBJ1-2
CASSTGTGGGYTF
TGTGCCAGCAGTACCGGGACAGGTGGAGGCTACACCTTC
>TRBV5-1|TRBD2|NA|TRBJ2-1
CASSLGEGSHNEQFF
TGCGCCAGCAGCTTGGGGGAGGGAAGTCACAATGAGCAGTTCTTC
>TRBV5-5|NA|NA|TRBJ1-5
CASSLAFFQPQHF
TGTGCCAGCAGCTTGGCCTTTTTTCAGCCCCAGCATTTT
>TRBV29-1|NA|NA|TRBJ1-5
CSAEGANQPQHF
TGCAGCGCTGAAGGCGCCAATCAGCCCCAGCATTTT
>TRBV28|TRBD2|NA|TRBJ2-7
CASSSPSGLAGVTYEQYF
TGTGCCAGCAGTTCCCCGAGCGGACTAGCGGGAGTTACCTACGAGCAGTACTTC
>TRBV6-1|TRBD1|NA|TRBJ1-5
CASVDRVSQPQHF
TGTGCCAGCGTGGACAGGGTTAGTCAGCCCCAGCATTTT
>TRBV2|TRBD1|NA|TRBJ2-7
CASSLGQGSYEQYF
TGTGCCAGCAGTCTAGGACAGGGCTCCTACGAGCAGTACTTC
>TRBV9|NA|NA|TRBJ1-1
CASSVEPRGQLNTEAFF
TGTGCCAGCAGCGTAGAGCCCCGTGGGCAGCTGAACACTGAAGCTTTCTTT
>TRBV28|TRBD1|NA|TRBJ1-2
CASSPSTGGDYGYTF
TGTGCCAGCAGTCCTTCGACAGGGGGGGACTATGGCTACACCTTC
>TRBV11-2|NA|once|TRBJ1-1
CASSSPGNTEAFF
TGTGCCAGCAGCTCCCCAGGGAACACTGAAGCTTTCTTT
>TRBV10-3|NA|NA|TRBJ1-1
CAISSGLYTEAFF
TGTGCCATCAGTTCGGGACTCTACACTGAAGCTTTCTTT
>TRBV7-9|TRBD2|NA|TRBJ2-2
CASSYPTSGANTGELFF
TGTGCCAGCAGCTACCCGACTAGCGGGGCGAACACCGGGGAGCTGTTTTTT
>TRBV28|TRBD1|NA|TRBJ2-7
CASIMHGTGPGEQYF
TGTGCCAGCATCATGCACGGGACAGGCCCAGGGGAGCAGTACTTC
>TRBV9|TRBD1|NA|TRBJ2-7
CASSAGQGRGEQYF
TGTGCCAGCAGCGCCGGACAGGGACGGGGCGAGCAGTACTTC
>TRBV18|NA|NA|TRBJ1-1
CASSPLQGYTEAFF
TGTGCCAGCTCACCCCTACAGGGCTACACTGAAGCTTTCTTT
>TRBV5-1|TRBD1|NA|TRBJ1-3
CASSLSDRAGNTIYF
TGCGCCAGCAGCTTGTCCGACAGGGCTGGAAACACCATATATTTT
>TRBV7-7|NA|NA|TRBJ2-1
CASSLDPSSNEQFF
TGTGCTAGCAGCTTAGACCCATCTAGCAATGAGCAGTTCTTC
>TRBV11-2|TRBD1|NA|TRBJ2-7
CASRGTDSYEQYF
TGTGCCAGCAGGGGGACAGATTCTTACGAGCAGTACTTC
>TRBV28|NA|NA|TRBJ2-5
CASSKRVAEQETQYF
TGTGCCAGCAGTAAAAGAGTAGCGGAACAAGAGACCCAGTACTTC
>TRBV4-1|TRBD1|medium-sized|TRBJ2-7
CASSPKSPGQGGEQYF
TGCGCCAGCAGTCCAAAATCACCGGGACAGGGGGGCGAGCAGTACTTC
>TRBV6-7|TRBD1|NA|TRBJ1-1
CASRDRGPHQGNTEAFF
TGTGCCAGCAGGGACAGGGGGCCTCACCAAGGGAACACTGAAGCTTTCTTT
>TRBV21-1|NA|NA|TRBJ2-7
CATAQGDEQYF
TGTGCCACCGCACAGGGGGACGAGCAGTACTTC
>TRBV14|TRBD2|NA|TRBJ2-1
CASSQAVSGGGQFF
TGTGCCAGCAGCCAAGCTGTCTCGGGAGGAGGACAGTTCTTC
>TRBV9|NA|once|TRBJ1-1
CASSLGQLNTEAFF
TGTGCCAGCAGCCTCGGACAGCTGAACACTGAAGCTTTCTTT
>TRBV28|TRBD1|NA|TRBJ1-5
CASNTGTGMVQPQHF
TGTGCCAGCAATACCGGGACAGGGATGGTTCAGCCCCAGCATTTT
>TRBV7-3|TRBD1|NA|TRBJ2-2
CASSLGGQANTGELFF
TGTGCCAGCAGCTTAGGGGGACAGGCGAACACCGGGGAGCTGTTTTTT
>TRBV11-2|TRBD2|NA|TRBJ2-7
CASSFYGTSGSAAYEQYF
TGTGCCAGCAGCTTTTACGGGACTAGCGGGAGTGCGGCCTACGAGCAGTACTTC
>TRBV5-8|NA|NA|TRBJ1-1
CASSLTGYTEAFF
TGTGCCAGCAGCCTCACAGGGTACACTGAAGCTTTCTTT
>TRBV5-1|NA|NA|TRBJ1-4
CASSLAGHPIPTNEKLFF
TGCGCCAGCAGCTTGGCGGGACATCCTATTCCAACTAATGAAAAACTGTTTTTT
>TRBV7-9|NA|few|TRBJ2-3
CASSAEADTQYF
TGTGCCAGCAGCGCCGAGGCAGATACGCAGTATTTT
>TRBV7-9|TRBD1|NA|TRBJ2-4
CASSLGLDRGPKNIQYF
TGTGCCAGCAGCTTAGGGCTGGACAGGGGTCCCAAAAACATTCAGTACTTC
>TRBV29-1|NA|few|TRBJ1-3
CSVIQGSGNTIYF
TGCAGCGTTATACAGGGCTCTGGAAACACCATATATTTT
>TRBV19|NA|NA|TRBJ1-3
CASSTREGGNTIYF
TGTGCCAGTAGTACCCGGGAAGGTGGAAACACCATATATTTT
>TRBV4-1|NA|NA|TRBJ2-7
CASSQAEAGIPYEQYF
TGCGCCAGCAGCCAAGCCGAAGCTGGTATTCCCTACGAGCAGTACTTC